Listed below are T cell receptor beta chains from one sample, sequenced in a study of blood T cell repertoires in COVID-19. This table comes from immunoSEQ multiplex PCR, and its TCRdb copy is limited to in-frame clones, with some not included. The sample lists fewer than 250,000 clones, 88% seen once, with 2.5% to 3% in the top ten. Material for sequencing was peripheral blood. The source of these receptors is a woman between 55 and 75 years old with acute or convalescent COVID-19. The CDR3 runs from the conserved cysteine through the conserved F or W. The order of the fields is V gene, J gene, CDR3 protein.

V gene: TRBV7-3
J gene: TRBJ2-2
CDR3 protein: CASSKTSGGPSDGELFF

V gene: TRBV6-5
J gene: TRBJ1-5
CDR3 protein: CASSYVQSNQPQHF

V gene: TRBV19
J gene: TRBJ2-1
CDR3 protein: CASSPRPSGRASGYNEQFF

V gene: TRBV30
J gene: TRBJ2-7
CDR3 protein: CAWTGGYEQYF

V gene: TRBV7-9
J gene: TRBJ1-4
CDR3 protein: CASSVQGAFEKLFF

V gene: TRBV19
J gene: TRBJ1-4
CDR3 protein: CASTAWTGTNEKLFF

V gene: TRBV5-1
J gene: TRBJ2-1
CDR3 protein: CASSLNGGSLNEQFF

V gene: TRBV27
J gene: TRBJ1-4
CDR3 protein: CASSLSEGPGEKLFF

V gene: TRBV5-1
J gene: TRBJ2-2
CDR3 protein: CASSGTSAGGTGELFF

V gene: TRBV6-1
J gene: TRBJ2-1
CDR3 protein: CASSDARARGLAGDNEQFF

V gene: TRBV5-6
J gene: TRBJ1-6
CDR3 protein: CASSFGTGGLSSYNSPLHF

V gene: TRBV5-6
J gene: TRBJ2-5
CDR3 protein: CASSLASVQTQYF

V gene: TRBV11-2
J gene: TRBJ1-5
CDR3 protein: CASSLDPTGLNQPQHF

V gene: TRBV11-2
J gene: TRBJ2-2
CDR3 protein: CASSLGAGETGELFF

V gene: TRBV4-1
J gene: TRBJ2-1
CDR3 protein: CASSPSQAEQFF

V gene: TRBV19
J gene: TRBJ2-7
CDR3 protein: CASSIIPLRPTGDSYEQYF

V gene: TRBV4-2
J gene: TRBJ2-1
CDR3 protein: CASRSGGLVTYNEQFF

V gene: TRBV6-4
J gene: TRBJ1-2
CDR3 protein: CASSDSTGGRGYTF

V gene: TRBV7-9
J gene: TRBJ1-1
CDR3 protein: CASSWEGGRTNTEAFF

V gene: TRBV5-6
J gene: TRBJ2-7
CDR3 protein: CASSPDRGGYEQYF

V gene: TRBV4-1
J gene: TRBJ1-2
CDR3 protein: CASSQARTGSPLYGYTF

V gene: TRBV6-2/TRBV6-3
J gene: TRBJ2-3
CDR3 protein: CASSYSMGDRVRGTQYF

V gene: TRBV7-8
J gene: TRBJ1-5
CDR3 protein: CASSLWQGVGNQPQHF

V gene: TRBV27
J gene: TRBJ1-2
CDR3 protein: CASSSGVYNYGYTF

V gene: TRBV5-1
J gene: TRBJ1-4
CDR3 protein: CASSPTTAPNEKLFF

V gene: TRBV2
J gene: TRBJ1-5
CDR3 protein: CASSEVRVNQPQHF

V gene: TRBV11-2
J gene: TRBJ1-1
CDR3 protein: CASSLLFGRGGKTEAFF